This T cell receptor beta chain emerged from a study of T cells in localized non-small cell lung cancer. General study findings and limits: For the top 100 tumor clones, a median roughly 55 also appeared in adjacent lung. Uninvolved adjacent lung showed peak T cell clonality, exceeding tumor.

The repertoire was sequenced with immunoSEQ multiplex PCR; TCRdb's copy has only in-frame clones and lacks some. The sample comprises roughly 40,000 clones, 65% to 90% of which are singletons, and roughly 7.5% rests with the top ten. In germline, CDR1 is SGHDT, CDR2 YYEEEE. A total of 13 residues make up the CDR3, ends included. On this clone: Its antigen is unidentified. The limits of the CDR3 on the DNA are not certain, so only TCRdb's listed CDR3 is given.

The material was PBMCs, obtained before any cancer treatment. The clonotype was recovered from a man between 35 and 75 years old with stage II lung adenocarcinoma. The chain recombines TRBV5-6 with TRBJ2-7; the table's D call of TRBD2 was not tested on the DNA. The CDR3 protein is CASSSSFIYEQYF.